The clone carrying this T cell receptor beta chain showed up just a few times. What it binds is unknown. Data came from immunoSEQ multiplex PCR; TCRdb stores just in-frame clones and leaves some out. The sample holds around 60,000 clones, nearly 95% seen once. The data are from a study of OX40 agonist ivuxolimab in advanced cancers. Study-level information: An anti-OX40 (CD134) antibody with agonistic activity, ivuxolimab, was administered to patients. Broader study findings: Clones of CD4+ and CD8+ blood T cells grew by week 6 at doses of 0.1 to 3.0 mg/kg.

Drawing of blood for sampling happened at baseline, at cycle 4 day 1, and at cycle 7 day 1. CDR3 length equals 15 residues. V was shortened by 4 bases and J by 5 bases, with 17 bases between the two germline ends. CDR1 SGDLS and CDR2 YYNGEE come from the germline V gene. Sequencing was performed on CD4+ or CD8+ T cells sorted from blood, taken in a trial of the OX40 agonist ivuxolimab. The receptor's source is an adult with an advanced solid tumor such as melanoma, head and neck, liver or kidney cancer. V usage is TRBV9 and J usage is TRBJ2-3, with D possibly TRBD2 on 6 matching bases. The CDR3 region has the DNA TGTGCCAGCAGCTCTGCGGGGTTCGTGGGAGATACGCAGTATTTT. This sequence encodes CASSSAGFVGDTQYF.